This T cell receptor beta chain was sequenced during a study of response to subunit inactivated influenza vaccine. TCRdb re-analysed the RT-PCR reads in MiXCR, keeping a single row per CDR3 protein. The sample includes 530,000 or so distinct CDR3 sequences, less than 15% of them seen just once. For this clonotype: The antigen is unknown.

Findings and caveats of the study: After each seasonal influenza vaccination, few new T cells are recruited, the authors suggested.

CDR1 and CDR2 (germline): KGHSH, LQKENI. V lost 3 bases, J lost 0 bases, and 12 bases lay in between. There are 17 residues in the CDR3. This TCR was recovered from a man over 45 who received an inactivated influenza vaccine. The sequencing used PBMCs from blood, collected roughly 12 days after vaccination. V gene TRBV18 combines with J gene TRBJ2-6; D unresolved. The chain's CDR3 is CASSPQLPSSGANVLTF. CDR3 sequence (DNA): TGTGCCAGCTCACCTCAACTACCAAGCTCTGGGGCCAACGTCCTGACTTTC.